This T cell receptor beta chain was recovered during a study of identical twins. Regarding the study as a whole: Findings depended on cross-sectional statistics rather than tracking the same donors. Insertions were reduced in abundant cord blood beta clonotypes but not in memory repertoires.

With 2 bases clipped from V and 5 bases from J, the junction kept 6 bases outside the gene matches. Per the germline V gene, CDR1 is KGHDR and CDR2 is SFDVKD. CDR3 length: 15 amino acids. As to this clonotype: Its antigen is currently unknown.

MiXCR, applied by TCRdb to the 5' RACE reads, yields one record per CDR3 protein. The repertoire has 500,000 or so distinct CDR3 sequences, about 20% of them found once; the top ten carry 0.75% to 0.95%. This same sample was also taken into another study, of T cells expressing NK-cell markers.

Sequenced sample: CD4+ T cells sorted from blood. This clonotype originated in a woman between 18 and 30 years old in good health. The genes are TRBV24-1 and TRBJ2-3, with 7 positions matching TRBD2. CDR3 residues: CATSDSRETGDTQYF. CDR3 in DNA: TGTGCCACCAGTGATTCGCGGGAGACGGGAGATACGCAGTATTTT.